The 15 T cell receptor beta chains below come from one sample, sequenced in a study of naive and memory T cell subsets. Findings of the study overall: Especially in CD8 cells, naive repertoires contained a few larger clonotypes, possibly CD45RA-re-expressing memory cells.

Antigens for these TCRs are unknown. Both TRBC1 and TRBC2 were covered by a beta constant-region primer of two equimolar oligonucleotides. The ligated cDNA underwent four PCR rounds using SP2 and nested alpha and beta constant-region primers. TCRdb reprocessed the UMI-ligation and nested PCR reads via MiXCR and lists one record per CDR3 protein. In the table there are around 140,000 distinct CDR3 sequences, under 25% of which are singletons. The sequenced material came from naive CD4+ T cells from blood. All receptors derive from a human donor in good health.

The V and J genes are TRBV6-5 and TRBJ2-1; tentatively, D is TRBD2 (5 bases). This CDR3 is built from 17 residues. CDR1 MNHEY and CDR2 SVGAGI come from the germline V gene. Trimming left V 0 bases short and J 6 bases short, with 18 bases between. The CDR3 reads CASSYSRTSEPSNEQFF. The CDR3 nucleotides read TGTGCCAGCAGTTACTCCCGGACTTCAGAGCCTTCCAATGAGCAGTTCTTC.

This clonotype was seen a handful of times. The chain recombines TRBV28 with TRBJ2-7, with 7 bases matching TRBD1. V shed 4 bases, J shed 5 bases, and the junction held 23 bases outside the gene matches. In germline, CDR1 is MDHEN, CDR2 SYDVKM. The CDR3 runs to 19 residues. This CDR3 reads CASSSLTRTQGSSPNEQYF. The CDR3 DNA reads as TGTGCCAGCAGTTCATTAACACGGACACAGGGGAGCAGCCCGAACGAGCAGTACTTC.

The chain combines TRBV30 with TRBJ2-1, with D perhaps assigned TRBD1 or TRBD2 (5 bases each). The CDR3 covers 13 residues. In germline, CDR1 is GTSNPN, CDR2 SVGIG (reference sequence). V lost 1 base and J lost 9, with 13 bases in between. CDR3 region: CAWSAPVGTEQFF. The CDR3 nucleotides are TGTGCCTGGAGTGCCCCCGTTGGGACTGAGCAGTTCTTC.

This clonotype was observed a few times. DNA of the CDR3: TGTGCCAGCAGCCCCAGGACAGCTCAACCGGAACTCTACGAGCAGTACTTC. It encodes CASSPRTAQPELYEQYF. The J gene is TRBJ2-7, the V gene TRBV13; D possibly corresponds to TRBD1 (6 bases). Per the germline V gene, CDR1 is PRHDT and CDR2 is FYEKMQ (reference sequence). Trimming took 5 bases from V and 3 from J, leaving 23 bases between them. The CDR3 contains 17 residues.

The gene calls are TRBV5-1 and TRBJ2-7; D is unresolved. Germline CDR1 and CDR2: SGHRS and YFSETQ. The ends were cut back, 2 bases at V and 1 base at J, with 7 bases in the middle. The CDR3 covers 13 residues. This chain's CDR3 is CASSLEKSYEQYF. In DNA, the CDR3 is TGCGCCAGCAGCTTAGAGAAATCCTACGAGCAGTACTTC. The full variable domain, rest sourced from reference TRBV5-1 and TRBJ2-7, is KAGVTQTPRYLIKTRGQQVTLSCSPISGHRSVSWYQQTPGQGLQFLFEYFSETQRNKGNFPGRFSGRQFSNSRSEMNVSTLELGDSALYLCASSLEKSYEQYFGPGTRLTVT.

CDR3 region: CASREHRSGEKLFF. The CDR3 bases are TGTGCCAGCAGGGAACACAGATCGGGTGAAAAACTGTTTTTT. This chain links TRBV6-5 with TRBJ1-4; no clear D gene. CDR1 is MNHEY and CDR2 is SVGAGI in the germline V gene. This CDR3 region has 14 residues. Trimming left V 6 bases short and J 7 bases short, with 15 bases between.

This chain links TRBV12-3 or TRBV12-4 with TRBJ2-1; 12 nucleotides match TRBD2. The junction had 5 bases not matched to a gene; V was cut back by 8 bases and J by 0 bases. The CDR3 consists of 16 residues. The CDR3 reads CASGLAGGSSYNEQFF. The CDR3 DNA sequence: TGTGCCAGCGGCCTAGCGGGAGGGAGCTCCTACAATGAGCAGTTCTTC.

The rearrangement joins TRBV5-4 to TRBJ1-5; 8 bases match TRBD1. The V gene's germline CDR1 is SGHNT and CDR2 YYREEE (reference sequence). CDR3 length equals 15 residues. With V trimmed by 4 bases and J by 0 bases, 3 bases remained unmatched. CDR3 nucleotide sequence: TGTGCCAGCAGCACGGACAGGGATAGCAATCAGCCCCAGCATTTT. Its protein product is CASSTDRDSNQPQHF.

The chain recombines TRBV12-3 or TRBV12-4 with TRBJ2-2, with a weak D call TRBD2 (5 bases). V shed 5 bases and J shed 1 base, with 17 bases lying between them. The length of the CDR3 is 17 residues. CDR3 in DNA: TGTGCCAGCAGTCCTCTCGGAAGAGGGCTGAACACCGGGGAGCTGTTTTTT. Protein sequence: CASSPLGRGLNTGELFF.

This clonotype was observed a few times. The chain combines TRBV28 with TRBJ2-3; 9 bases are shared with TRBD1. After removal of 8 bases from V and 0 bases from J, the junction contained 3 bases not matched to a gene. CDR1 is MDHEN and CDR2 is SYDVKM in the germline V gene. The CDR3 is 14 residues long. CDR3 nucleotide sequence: TGTGCCAGCTCTACAGGGGGCAGCACAGATACGCAGTATTTT. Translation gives CASSTGGSTDTQYF. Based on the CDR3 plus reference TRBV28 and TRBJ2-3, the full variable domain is DVKVTQSSRYLVKRTGEKVFLECVQDMDHENMFWYRQDPGLGLRLIYFSYDVKMKEKGDIPEGYSVSREKKERFSLILESASTNQTSMYLCASSTGGSTDTQYFGPGTRLTVL.

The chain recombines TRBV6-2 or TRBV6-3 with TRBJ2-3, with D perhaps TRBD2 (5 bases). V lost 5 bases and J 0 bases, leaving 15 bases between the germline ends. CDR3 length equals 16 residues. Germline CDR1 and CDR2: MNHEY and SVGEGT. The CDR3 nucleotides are TGTGCCAGCAGTAGATCGGAACGGACTAGCACAGATACGCAGTATTTT. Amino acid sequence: CASSRSERTSTDTQYF.

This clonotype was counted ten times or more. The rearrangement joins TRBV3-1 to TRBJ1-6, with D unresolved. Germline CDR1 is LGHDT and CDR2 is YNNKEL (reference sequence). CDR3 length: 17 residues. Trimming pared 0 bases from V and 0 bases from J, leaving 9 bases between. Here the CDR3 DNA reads TGTGCCAGCAGCCAAGATATTTGGAGCTCCTATAATTCACCCCTCCACTTT. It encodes CASSQDIWSSYNSPLHF.

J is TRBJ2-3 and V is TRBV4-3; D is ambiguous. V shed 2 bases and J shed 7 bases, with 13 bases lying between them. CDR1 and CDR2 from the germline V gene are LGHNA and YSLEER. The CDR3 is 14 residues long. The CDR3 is CASSQTHGPYTQYF. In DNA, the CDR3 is TGCGCCAGCAGCCAAACTCATGGTCCCTATACGCAGTATTTT.

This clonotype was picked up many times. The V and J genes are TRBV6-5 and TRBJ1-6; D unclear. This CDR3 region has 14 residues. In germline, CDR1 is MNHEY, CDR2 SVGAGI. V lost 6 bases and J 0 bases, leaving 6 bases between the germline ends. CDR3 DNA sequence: TGTGCCAGCAGGACCAGCTCCTATAATTCACCCCTCCACTTT. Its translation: CASRTSSYNSPLHF.

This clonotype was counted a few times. For the CDR3, the DNA is TGCAGTGCTGGATACAGGAGAGGAGAGACCCAGTACTTC. Protein product: CSAGYRRGETQYF. V usage is TRBV20-1 and J usage is TRBJ2-5; D is possibly TRBD1 (5 bases). Germline V gene lookup returns CDR1 DFQATT and CDR2 SNEGSKA (reference sequence). The CDR3 covers 13 residues. V was pared by 5 bases and J by 4 bases, with 14 bases between.